The clone carrying this TCR beta chain was counted ten times or more. Its target is not known. The data derive from a study of neurological immune-mediated disorders. Findings and limits, study-wide: The expanded clones of different subjects shared no CDR3 amino acid sequences (suggesting private repertoires in all groups).

cDNA synthesis was performed by 5'RACE with 10-nucleotide random UMIs. TCRdb fed the 5' RACE reads into MiXCR, producing one record per CDR3 protein. The repertoire holds more than 70,000 distinct CDR3 sequences, with roughly 10% as singletons. Time point given: longitudinal time-point 1 (baseline). V lost 5 bases to trimming and J lost 4 bases; unmatched junction nucleotides: 11. Looked up from germline, CDR1 is MDHEN and CDR2 is SYDVKM. This CDR3 contains 16 residues. This clonotype was obtained from a man aged 30-40 years in good health. V and J are TRBV28 and TRBJ2-1; 7 bases fit TRBD2. The sample was PBMCs. The CDR3 DNA is TGTGCCAGCAGTCCGACTTCCGGGACTACATACAATGAGCAGTTCTTC. Residues: CASSPTSGTTYNEQFF.